This T cell receptor (beta chain) is from a study of cytomegalovirus exposure and HLA in healthy donors. Overall study results and limits: Rarity characterized most TCR sequences, yet some public TCRs appeared in many donors.

Remarks on this clone: Its antigen is as yet unknown.

Researchers ran the PCR with 60 Vbeta and 13 Jbeta primers. Method: immunoSEQ multiplex PCR; TCRdb's copy keeps in-frame clones and lacks some. The sample lists about 150,000 clones, 65% to 70% occurring once. J gave up 10 bases and V 0 bases, and 6 bases lay outside the gene matches. The germline CDR1 and CDR2 sequences are SQVTM and ANQGSEA. The CDR3 extends over 14 amino acids. The TCR was taken from a man aged 25-45 years in good health and CMV-seropositive. The specimen sequenced was PBMCs. V and J are TRBV29-1 and TRBJ1-4; 9 bases match TRBD1. The CDR3 reads CSVEDTDRGGKLFF. The CDR3 DNA sequence: TGCAGCGTTGAAGATACGGACAGGGGCGGAAAACTGTTTTTT.